These 5 T cell receptor beta chains came from one sample sequenced in a study of shared clonotypes between healthy human individuals. Only in-frame clones appear in the TCRdb table, and some are missing; sequencing was by immunoSEQ multiplex PCR. The data show 470,000 or so clones, approximately 78% seen once. The sample taken for sequencing was PBMCs. These receptor sequences come from a woman aged 40 to 50 in good health. Some clones in this sample may be carry-over from other donors' samples.

This chain uses TRBV27 with TRBJ2-1; TRBD1 agrees at 9 bases. Trimming removed 5 bases from V and 7 bases from J; junction bases left unmatched: 6. CDR3 size: 14 residues. The V gene's germline CDR1 is MNHEY and CDR2 SMNVEV (reference sequence). Written as DNA, the CDR3 is TGTGCCAGCAGTCCCCGGGACAGGGTAAATGAGCAGTTCTTC. Translating gives CASSPRDRVNEQFF.

The V and J genes are TRBV4-1 and TRBJ2-7; D gene uncertain. With 1 base removed from V and 3 bases from J, the gap between germline ends came to 13 bases. The CDR3 contains 15 residues. CDR1 is MGHRA and CDR2 is YSYEKL in the germline V gene. The chain's CDR3 is CASSQVVGQNYEQYF. CDR3 bases: TGCGCCAGCAGCCAAGTGGTCGGTCAGAACTACGAGCAGTACTTC.

The chain employs TRBV7-2 and TRBJ2-1, with a tentative D call TRBD2 (6 bases). V dropped 2 bases and J dropped 3 bases, with 11 bases sitting between them. CDR3 length: 15 residues. The germline CDR1 and CDR2 sequences are SGHTA and FQGNSA. CDR3 loop: CASSLSGGSYNEQFF. CDR3 sequence (DNA): TGTGCCAGCAGCTTAAGCGGAGGGAGCTACAATGAGCAGTTCTTC.

The chain carries TRBV7-9 and TRBJ2-1, with D perhaps TRBD1 (5 bases). The CDR3 is made up of 14 amino acids. V was shortened by 2 bases and J by 5 bases, with 10 bases between the two germline ends. Germline V gene lookup returns CDR1 SEHNR and CDR2 FQNEAQ (reference sequence). CDR3 sequence: CASSLQGSDNEQFF. In DNA form, the CDR3 reads TGTGCCAGCAGCTTACAGGGAAGTGACAATGAGCAGTTCTTC.

The chain has TRBV27 and TRBJ1-1; D not certain. This CDR3 is built from 15 residues. V was cut by 1 base and J by 0 bases, with 9 bases left in between. Germline-derived CDR1 and CDR2 are MNHEY and SMNVEV (reference sequence). The CDR3 sequence: CASSLWSSMNTEAFF. In DNA form, the CDR3 reads TGTGCCAGCAGTTTATGGAGCAGTATGAACACTGAAGCTTTCTTT.